The clone carrying this TCR beta chain was seen ten or more times. The CDR3 loop spans 15 amino acids. Germline V gene data show CDR1 as SGHTA and CDR2 as FQGNSA. V shed 0 bases and J 6 bases; nucleotides not matched to a gene: 5. This specimen belongs to a study of T cell repertoires in cytomegalovirus infection. TCRdb itself ran the reads through MiXCR, one entry per CDR3 protein. The repertoire has 200,000 to 300,000 distinct CDR3 sequences, approximately 9.1% of them found once; the top ten carry less than 15%. The sequence was collected from a human donor in good health (CMV status not recorded). Some clones in this sample may be carry-over from other donors' samples. The sequenced material came from PBMCs. The V call is TRBV7-2, the J call TRBJ1-1, with 9 nucleotides matching TRBD1. The CDR3 nucleotides are TGTGCCAGCAGCTTAGCTCGGACAGGGGTTCCTGAAGCTTTCTTT. It encodes CASSLARTGVPEAFF.